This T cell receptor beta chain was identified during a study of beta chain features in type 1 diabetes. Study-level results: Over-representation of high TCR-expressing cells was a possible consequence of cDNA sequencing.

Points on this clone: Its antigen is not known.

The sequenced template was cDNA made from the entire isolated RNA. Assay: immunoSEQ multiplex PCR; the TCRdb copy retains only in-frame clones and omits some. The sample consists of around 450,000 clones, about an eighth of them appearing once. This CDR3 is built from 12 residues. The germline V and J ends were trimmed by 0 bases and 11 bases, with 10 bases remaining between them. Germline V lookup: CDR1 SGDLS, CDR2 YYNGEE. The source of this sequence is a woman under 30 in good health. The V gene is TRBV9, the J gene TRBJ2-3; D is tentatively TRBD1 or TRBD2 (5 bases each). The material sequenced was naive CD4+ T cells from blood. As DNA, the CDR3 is TGTGCCAGCAGCGTAGAGCCAGGGAGGCAGTATTTT. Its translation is CASSVEPGRQYF.